These T cell receptor beta chains were read from a single sample in a study of T cells after yellow fever vaccination. TCRdb reanalysed the 5' RACE reads using MiXCR and keeps one entry per CDR3 protein. Counted here are 230,000 or so distinct CDR3 sequences, 6% to 8% occurring once; the ten biggest clones make up around 1%. The sequencing used CD4+ T cells sorted from PBMCs, collected on the day of the yellow fever booster vaccination. The receptor set was obtained from a man aged 30-40 years who received the YFV17D yellow fever vaccine. Both conserved end residues are part of each CDR3.

>TRBJ2-1|TRBV6-1
CASTPRDRRQATEQFF
>TRBJ2-1|TRBV5-4
CASSQQGGSYNEQFF
>TRBJ1-5|TRBV7-2
CASSGSLGGQPQHF
>TRBJ2-1|TRBV25-1
CASSGYEQFF
>TRBJ2-7|TRBV7-8
CASSQTAATDYEQYF
>TRBJ1-2|TRBV2
CASTEGTAYGYTF
>TRBJ2-2|TRBV4-2
CASSQSTTGGTNTGELFF
>TRBJ1-5|TRBV9
CASSGGGRQPQHF
>TRBJ1-5|TRBV29-1
CSVASGGNQPQHF
>TRBJ2-7|TRBV3-1
CASSQGNSRYEQYF